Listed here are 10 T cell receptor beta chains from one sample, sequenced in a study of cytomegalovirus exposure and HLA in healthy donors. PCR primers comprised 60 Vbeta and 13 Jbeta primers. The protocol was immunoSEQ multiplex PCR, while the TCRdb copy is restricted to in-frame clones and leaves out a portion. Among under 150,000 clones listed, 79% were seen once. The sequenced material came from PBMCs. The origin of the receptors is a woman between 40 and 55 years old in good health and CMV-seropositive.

The CDR3 DNA reads TGCGCCAGCAGCTTGGCCGGAGGTGACTACGAGCAGTACTTC. Its translation is CASSLAGGDYEQYF. This rearrangement joins TRBV5-1 to TRBJ2-7; possible D gene TRBD2, 5 bases. V lost 0 bases and J lost 3, with 10 bases in between. The V gene's germline CDR1 is SGHRS and CDR2 YFSETQ. The CDR3 is made up of 14 amino acids.

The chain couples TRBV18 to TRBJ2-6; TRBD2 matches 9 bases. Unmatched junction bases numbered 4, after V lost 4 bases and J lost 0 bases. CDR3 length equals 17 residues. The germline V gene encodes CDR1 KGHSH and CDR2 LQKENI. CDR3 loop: CASSLLAGPSGANVLTF. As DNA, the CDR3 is TGTGCCAGCTCACTCCTAGCGGGGCCCTCTGGGGCCAACGTCCTGACTTTC.

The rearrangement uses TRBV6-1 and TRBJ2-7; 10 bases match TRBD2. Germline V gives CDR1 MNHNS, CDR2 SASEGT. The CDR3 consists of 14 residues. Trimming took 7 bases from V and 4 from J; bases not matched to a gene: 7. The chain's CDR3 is CASNQRGGNYEQYF. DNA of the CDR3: TGTGCCAGCAACCAGCGGGGGGGCAATTACGAGCAGTACTTC.

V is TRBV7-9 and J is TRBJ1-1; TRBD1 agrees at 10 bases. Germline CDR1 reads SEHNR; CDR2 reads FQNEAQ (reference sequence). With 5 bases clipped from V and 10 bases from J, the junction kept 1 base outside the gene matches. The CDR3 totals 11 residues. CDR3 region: CASSRTGGAFF. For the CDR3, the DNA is TGTGCCAGCAGCCGGACAGGGGGAGCTTTCTTT.

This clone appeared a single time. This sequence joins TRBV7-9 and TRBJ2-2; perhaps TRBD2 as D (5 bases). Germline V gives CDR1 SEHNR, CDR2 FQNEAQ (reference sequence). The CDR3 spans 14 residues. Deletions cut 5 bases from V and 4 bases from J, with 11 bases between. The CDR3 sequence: CASSRGAGTGELFF. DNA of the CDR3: TGTGCCAGCAGCCGGGGAGCCGGCACCGGGGAGCTGTTTTTT.

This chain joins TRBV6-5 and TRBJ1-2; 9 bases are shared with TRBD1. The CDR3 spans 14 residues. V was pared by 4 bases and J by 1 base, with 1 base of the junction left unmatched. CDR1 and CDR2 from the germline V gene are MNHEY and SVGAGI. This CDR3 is CASSSGQGNYGYTF. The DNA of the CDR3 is TGTGCCAGCAGTTCGGGACAGGGTAACTATGGCTACACCTTC.

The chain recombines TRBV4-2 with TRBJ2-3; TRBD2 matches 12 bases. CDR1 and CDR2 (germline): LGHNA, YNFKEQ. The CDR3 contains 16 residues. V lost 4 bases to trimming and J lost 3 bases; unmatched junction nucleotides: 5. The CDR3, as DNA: TGTGCCAGCAGCCTGACCCTAGCGGGGGGGACAGATACGCAGTATTTT. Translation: CASSLTLAGGTDTQYF.

The CDR3 is CAWRWGGQGTQYF. CDR3 DNA: TGTGCCTGGAGGTGGGGGGGCCAAGGTACGCAGTATTTT. The rearrangement joins TRBV30 to TRBJ2-3, with a possible D match to TRBD2 (7 bases). From germline, CDR1 is GTSNPN and CDR2 SVGIG (reference sequence). This CDR3 is built from 13 residues. V dropped 3 bases and J dropped 8 bases, with 15 bases sitting between them.

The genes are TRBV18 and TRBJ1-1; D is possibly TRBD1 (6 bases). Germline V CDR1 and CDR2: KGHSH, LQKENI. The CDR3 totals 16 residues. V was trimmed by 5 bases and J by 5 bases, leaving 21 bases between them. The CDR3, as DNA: TGTGCCAGCTCATTGAGAGAGACAGGCGATGGGACTGAAGCTTTCTTT. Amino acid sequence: CASSLRETGDGTEAFF.

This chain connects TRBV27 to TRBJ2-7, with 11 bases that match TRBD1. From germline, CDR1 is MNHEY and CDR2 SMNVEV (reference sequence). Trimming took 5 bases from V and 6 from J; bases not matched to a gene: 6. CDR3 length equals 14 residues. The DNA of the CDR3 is TGTGCCAGCAGTACTACCGGGACAGGGGGCGAGCAGTACTTC. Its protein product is CASSTTGTGGEQYF.